The following is a T cell receptor (beta chain) sequence with its context. Its target antigen remains unknown. Per-base quality was not reported, and no clone a single base away is much larger than it. This sample is drawn from a study of blood T cell repertoires in COVID-19 (dated by TCRdb to the early 2020s). Study-level background: Collaborator samples came from the United States, Italy and Spain and covered acute and convalescent phases of COVID-19. The material from the prospective study consisted of cDNA or gDNA derived from T cells, B-cell-depleted T cells, or PBMCs. The repertoires were released in a freely available public database intended as a resource for research on the immune response to SARS-CoV-2. The sample metadata nearly always contained a de-identified subject ID, COVID-19 status, age in years and sex. The dataset comprised deeply sampled blood TCRbeta repertoires from subjects exposed to, actively infected with, or recovered from COVID-19. The samples were drawn from the first 160 participants of the ongoing ImmuneRACE study and from 1,254 subjects provided by 6 global collaborators. Where available, HLA class I and class II types were obtained from metadata supplied by the sample provider rather than from assay-based typing. Study-wide conclusions, independent of this receptor: The quantity of clinical and demographic metadata differed by source and by participant and was supplied without curation.

The CDR3 spans 14 residues, from the cysteine through the phenylalanine. Only the CDR3 DNA is retained, 42 bases long and in frame from the first base. The germline V gene (reference sequence) yields SGHKS for CDR1 and YYEKEE for CDR2. The V and J ends are trimmed by 0 bases and 8 bases, leaving 14 bases between them. TCRbeta CDR3 regions were amplified from genomic DNA using the immunoSEQ Assay, a bias-controlled multiplex PCR. Processing in the source paper ran as follows. The number of nucleated cells in each sample was estimated by amplification of reference gene primers within the assay. To quantify the absolute abundance of each unique TCRbeta CDR3 rearrangement, sequence reads were collapsed and filtered. For each sample, productive Simpson clonality was calculated as the square root of Simpson's diversity index over productive rearrangements. TCRdb limited this immuneACCESS table to in-frame rearrangements with V and J called. A share of clones is missing; checked studies link under half to unresolved V genes, and the rest is unexplained. V and J calls and clone size follow that table, whereas D and trimming were derived from the DNA. The sample table holds 150,000 to 200,000 clones, of which roughly nine tenths were seen once. The ten largest clones take up about 1.9% of the sample.

Another Seattle source contributed samples from volunteer blood donors who had recovered from COVID-19. Whole blood was collected in K2EDTA tubes by collaborating institutions according to the institutions' own protocols. For TCRbeta analysis, collaborators shipped samples as frozen whole blood, isolated PBMCs, or DNA extracted from either of those sample types. The receptor's source is a man younger than 35 who had recovered from COVID-19. Sequenced: peripheral blood. This chain joins TRBV5-5 to TRBJ1-1; the D segment could be TRBD1, given 5 matching bases. CDR3 reads: CASSLVSVGAEAFF. The DNA reads TGTGCCAGCAGCTTGGTTAGTGTTGGGGCGGAAGCTTTCTTT.